These 13 T cell receptor beta chains were all obtained from the same sample, sequenced in a study of cytomegalovirus exposure and HLA in healthy donors. PCR employed 60 Vbeta and 13 Jbeta primers. The protocol was immunoSEQ multiplex PCR, while the TCRdb copy is restricted to in-frame clones and leaves out a portion. The sample consists of 150,000 or so clones, around four fifths of them appearing once. The sequenced sample was PBMCs. These receptors came from a man aged 50-59 years in good health and CMV-seropositive.

The chain combines TRBV6-4 with TRBJ2-3, with 11 bases fitting TRBD2. The trim removed 1 base at V and 4 bases at J, leaving 4 bases unmatched. This CDR3 contains 16 residues. The germline CDR1 and CDR2 sequences are MRHNA and SNTAGT. CDR3 nucleotides: TGTGCCAGCAGTGACTGGGCTAGCGGGAGGCCAGATACGCAGTATTTT. As protein: CASSDWASGRPDTQYF.

The chain uses TRBV15 and TRBJ1-4; D is undetermined. This CDR3 is built from 14 residues. The germline CDR1 and CDR2 sequences are LNHNV and YYDKDF (reference sequence). V shed 4 bases and J shed 2 bases, with 8 bases lying between them. The CDR3 DNA sequence: TGTGCCACCAGCATGCGGGCGACTAATGAAAAACTGTTTTTT. As protein: CATSMRATNEKLFF.

V usage is TRBV28 and J usage is TRBJ2-2; a weak D match, TRBD2 (5 bases). Trimming stripped 2 bases from V and 9 bases from J, with 16 bases between. The CDR3 contains 15 residues. Germline assignment: CDR1 MDHEN and CDR2 SYDVKM. The DNA of the CDR3 is TGTGCCAGCAGTTTACCCTCTAGCCCCCCGAGGGAGCTGTTTTTT. Encoded protein: CASSLPSSPPRELFF.

The chain employs TRBV5-4 and TRBJ1-6, with D possibly TRBD1 on 5 matching bases. The ends were cut back, 4 bases at V and 0 bases at J, with 14 bases in the middle. The CDR3 runs 17 residues. CDR1 is SGHNT, CDR2 YYREEE, per germline (reference sequence). CDR3 sequence reads: CASSPGGPSSYNSPLHF. DNA of the CDR3: TGTGCCAGCAGCCCGGGGGGACCCAGCTCCTATAATTCACCCCTCCACTTT.

This clone was detected once. The chain links TRBV9 to TRBJ2-2, with D maybe TRBD1 (5 bases). The CDR3 is made up of 13 amino acids. V dropped 4 bases and J dropped 5 bases, with 9 bases sitting between them. Germline V gene data show CDR1 as SGDLS and CDR2 as YYNGEE. CDR3 loop: CASSPGWTGELFF. In nucleotides, the CDR3 is TGTGCCAGCAGCCCAGGGTGGACCGGGGAGCTGTTTTTT.

This clone appeared a single time. The chain carries TRBV11-1 and TRBJ2-7; 8 bases align to TRBD1. With V trimmed by 5 bases and J by 4 bases, 16 bases remained unmatched. Germline lookup yields CDR1 SGHAT and CDR2 FQDESV (reference sequence). This CDR3 has 17 amino acids. DNA for the CDR3: TGTGCCAGCAGCCCGTCCCCGGCGGGGACAGGACGTTACGAGCAGTACTTC. Translation: CASSPSPAGTGRYEQYF.

J is TRBJ1-5 and V is TRBV19; D possibly corresponds to TRBD1 (5 bases). CDR3 length equals 16 residues. Deletions cut 5 bases from V and 0 bases from J, with 14 bases between. The germline V gene encodes CDR1 LNHDA and CDR2 SQIVND (reference sequence). CDR3 coding DNA: TGTGCCAGTAGTTCCGTGACAGAGCCTAGCAATCAGCCCCAGCATTTT. This codes for CASSSVTEPSNQPQHF.

This clone was detected once. The junction and the germline gene differ at one end; a read error may be behind it. This CDR3 is also generated by other DNA sequences in the sample. The chain carries TRBV7-6 and TRBJ1-1; D is uncertain. The CDR3 covers 13 residues. The germline V gene has CDR1 SGHVS and CDR2 FNYEAQ. The CDR3 is CASSQRENTEAFF. Written as DNA, the CDR3 is TGTGCCAGCAGCCAGCGGGAGAACACTGAAGCTTTCTTC. The full variable domain, completed using reference TRBV7-6 and TRBJ1-1, is GAGVSQSPRYKVTKRGQDVALRCDPISGHVSLYWYRQALGQGPEFLTYFNYEAQQDKSGLPNDRFSAERPEGSISTLTIQRTEQRDSAMYRCASSQRENTEAFFGQGTRLTVV.

The V call is TRBV9, the J call TRBJ2-3; 11 bases agree with TRBD2. The germline V gene encodes CDR1 SGDLS and CDR2 YYNGEE. J gave up 5 bases and V 3 bases, and 2 bases lay outside the gene matches. CDR3 size: 14 residues. This CDR3 reads CASSAGTSGDTQYF. In nucleotides, the CDR3 is TGTGCCAGCAGCGCAGGGACTAGCGGAGATACGCAGTATTTT.

This clone turned up a few times. The V and J genes are TRBV6-1 and TRBJ2-7, with D unresolved. V was cut by 3 bases and J by 3 bases, with 3 bases left in between. The CDR3 consists of 11 residues. Germline lookup yields CDR1 MNHNS and CDR2 SASEGT. CDR3 region: CASSDHYEQYF. In DNA, the CDR3 is TGTGCCAGCAGTGACCACTACGAGCAGTACTTC.

J is TRBJ1-1 and V is TRBV5-6, with 8 nucleotides matching TRBD1. V lost 3 bases and J lost 8; bases outside the gene matches: 15. The germline gives CDR1 SGHDT, CDR2 YYEEEE. The CDR3 totals 16 residues. The CDR3 region is CASSWGDVRGREEAFF. CDR3 DNA: TGTGCCAGCAGCTGGGGTGATGTCAGGGGGCGCGAAGAAGCTTTCTTT.

V usage is TRBV19 and J usage is TRBJ2-7, with D tentatively TRBD2 (7 bases). CDR3 size: 15 residues. Trimming took off 1 base at V and 1 base at J, with 11 bases between the two ends. CDR1 and CDR2 (germline): LNHDA, SQIVND (reference sequence). CDR3 residues: CASSIGSGTSYEQYF. The CDR3 DNA follows: TGTGCCAGTAGTATAGGGAGCGGGACATCCTACGAGCAGTACTTC.

The chain is built from TRBV9 and TRBJ2-1; no clear D gene. Trimming took 4 bases from V and 0 from J, leaving 14 bases between them. The CDR3 covers 16 residues. From germline, CDR1 is SGDLS and CDR2 YYNGEE. The DNA of the CDR3 is TGTGCCAGCAGCCGGGTGGGTCTTTACTCCTACAATGAGCAGTTCTTC. This translates into CASSRVGLYSYNEQFF.